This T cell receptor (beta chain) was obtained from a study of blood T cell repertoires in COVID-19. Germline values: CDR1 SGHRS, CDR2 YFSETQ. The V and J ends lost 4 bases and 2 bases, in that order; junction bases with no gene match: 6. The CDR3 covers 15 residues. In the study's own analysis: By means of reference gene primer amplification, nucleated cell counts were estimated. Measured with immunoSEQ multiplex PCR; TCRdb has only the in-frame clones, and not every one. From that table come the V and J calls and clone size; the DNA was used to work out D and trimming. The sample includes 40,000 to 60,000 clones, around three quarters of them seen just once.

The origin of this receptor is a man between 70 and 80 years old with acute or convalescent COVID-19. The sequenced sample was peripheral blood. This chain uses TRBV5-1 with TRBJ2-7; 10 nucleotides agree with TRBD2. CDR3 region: CASSGGLAGAYEQYF. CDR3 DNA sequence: TGCGCCAGCAGCGGGGGGCTAGCGGGAGCCTACGAGCAGTACTTC.